The sample holds many counts of the clone carrying this TCR beta chain. Its antigen is not identified. This sample stems from a study of T cell repertoires in cytomegalovirus infection. General study points: CMV-specific TCR beta clonotypes restricted by HLA-C were the ones dominating the ex vivo response.

TCRdb itself ran the reads through MiXCR, one entry per CDR3 protein. Here the sample spans about 230,000 distinct CDR3 sequences, about 23% being singletons. Sequenced sample: CD8+ T cells from PBMCs. The TCR sequence derives from a human donor in good health (CMV status not recorded). Some clones in this sample may be carry-over from other donors' samples.

CDR3 residues: CASSLGGGVDETQYF. The CDR3 DNA is TGTGCCAGCAGCTTAGGCGGGGGCGTCGACGAGACCCAGTACTTC. V and J are TRBV7-3 and TRBJ2-5; TRBD2 is a possible D gene (7 bases). Looked up from germline, CDR1 is SGHTA and CDR2 is FQGTGA. V lost 2 bases and J 5 bases, leaving 15 bases between the germline ends. This CDR3 has 15 amino acids.